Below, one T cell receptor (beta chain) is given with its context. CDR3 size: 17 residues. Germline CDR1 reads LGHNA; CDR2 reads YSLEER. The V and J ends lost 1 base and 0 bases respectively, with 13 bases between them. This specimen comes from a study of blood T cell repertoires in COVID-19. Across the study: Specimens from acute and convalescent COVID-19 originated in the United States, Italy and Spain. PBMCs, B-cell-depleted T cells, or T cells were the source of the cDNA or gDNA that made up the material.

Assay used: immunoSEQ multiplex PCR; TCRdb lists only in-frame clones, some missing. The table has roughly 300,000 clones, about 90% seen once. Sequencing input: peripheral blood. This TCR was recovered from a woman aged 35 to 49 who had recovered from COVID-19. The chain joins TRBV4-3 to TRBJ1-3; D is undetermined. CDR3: CASSQAPSMSSGNTIYF. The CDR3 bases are TGCGCCAGCAGCCAAGCCCCCTCCATGAGCTCTGGAAACACCATATATTTT.